The 7 T cell receptor beta chains given below trace back to one sample, sequenced in a study of early T cells in non-severe SARS-CoV-2 infection. One entry per CDR3 protein, called by TCRdb with MiXCR from the 5' RACE reads. The table includes 75,000 to 100,000 distinct CDR3 sequences, approximately 15% detected once. Sequenced material: whole blood. The receptors shown here come from an adult who was a healthcare worker with PCR-confirmed SARS-CoV-2 infection or an uninfected control (not recorded which).

The chain employs TRBV27 and TRBJ1-6; no clear D. There are 16 residues in the CDR3. Germline CDR1 is MNHEY and CDR2 is SMNVEV (reference sequence). Trimming removed 7 bases at V and 6 bases at J, with 19 bases between. CDR3 loop: CASTPILAVGNSPLHF. CDR3 DNA sequence: TGTGCCAGCACTCCTATTTTGGCGGTGGGTAATTCACCCCTCCACTTT.

The chain carries TRBV20-1 and TRBJ2-3; 7 nucleotides line up with TRBD1. CDR3 length: 16 amino acids. Germline CDR1 and CDR2: DFQATT and SNEGSKA (reference sequence). V lost 2 bases, J lost 0 bases, and 8 bases stayed unmatched. The CDR3 reads CSARSWDSESTDTQYF. As DNA, the CDR3 is TGCAGTGCTAGAAGCTGGGACAGTGAGAGCACAGATACGCAGTATTTT.

This clonotype has more than one count but fewer than ten. The chain recombines TRBV6-2 or TRBV6-3 with TRBJ1-3, with D perhaps TRBD1 (5 bases). V was trimmed by 8 bases and J by 9 bases, leaving 17 bases between them. Germline values: CDR1 MNHEY, CDR2 SVGEGT. There are 13 residues in the CDR3. The CDR3 spells CASAKGESATIYF. DNA of the CDR3: TGTGCCAGCGCGAAAGGGGAATCGGCCACCATATATTTT.

This clonotype was recorded a few times. The chain is built from TRBV2 and TRBJ2-1; TRBD1 matches 8 bases. V lost 3 bases, J lost 4 bases, and 11 bases stayed unmatched. Germline V gene lookup returns CDR1 SNHLY and CDR2 FYNNEI. The CDR3 runs 17 residues. The CDR3 DNA reads as TGTGCCAGCAGTGACAGCTTCCGGGACAGGAGTTACAATGAGCAGTTCTTC. Protein: CASSDSFRDRSYNEQFF.

The chain recombines TRBV27 with TRBJ2-1; 7 bases map to TRBD1. Germline V gene data show CDR1 as MNHEY and CDR2 as SMNVEV (reference sequence). V was clipped by 4 bases and J by 8 bases; unmatched bases: 5. The CDR3 loop spans 13 amino acids. In nucleotides, the CDR3 is TGTGCCAGCAGTTACGACAGGGCTTATGAGCAGTTCTTC. Translation gives CASSYDRAYEQFF.

CDR3: CSARDRGPDTQYF. Here the CDR3 DNA reads TGCAGTGCTAGAGATCGGGGTCCAGATACGCAGTATTTT. This chain links TRBV20-1 with TRBJ2-3; a possible D gene is TRBD2 (5 bases). Germline CDR1 reads DFQATT; CDR2 reads SNEGSKA (reference sequence). The length of the CDR3 is 13 residues. Trimming shortened V by 0 bases and J by 4 bases, and 8 bases separated the two germline ends.

The J gene is TRBJ2-4, the V gene TRBV10-3, with 7 bases that match TRBD2. The CDR3 length is 14 residues. Germline V lookup: CDR1 ENHRY, CDR2 SYGVKD. Trimming took 7 bases from V and 1 from J; bases not matched to a gene: 4. CDR3 residues: CAINPGGAKNIQYF. CDR3 DNA: TGTGCCATCAACCCCGGGGGGGCCAAAAACATTCAGTACTTC.